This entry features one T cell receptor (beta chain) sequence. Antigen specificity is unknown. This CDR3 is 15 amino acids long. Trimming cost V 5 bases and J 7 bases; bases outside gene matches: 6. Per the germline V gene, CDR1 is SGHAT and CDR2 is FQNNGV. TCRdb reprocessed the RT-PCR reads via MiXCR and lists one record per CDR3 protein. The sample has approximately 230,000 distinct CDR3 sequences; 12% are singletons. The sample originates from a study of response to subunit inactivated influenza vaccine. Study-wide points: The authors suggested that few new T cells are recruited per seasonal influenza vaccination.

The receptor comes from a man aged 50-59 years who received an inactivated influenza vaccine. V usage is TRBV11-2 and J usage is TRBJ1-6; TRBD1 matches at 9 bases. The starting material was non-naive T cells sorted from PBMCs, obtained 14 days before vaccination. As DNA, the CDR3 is TGTGCCAGCAGCGTTGCCGGGACAGGGAATTCACCCCTCCACTTT. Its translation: CASSVAGTGNSPLHF.